This TCR beta chain was recorded in a study of cytomegalovirus exposure and HLA in healthy donors. Whole-study results and caveats: Several of the most significant clusters were apparently associated with common viral pathogens in a later analysis. It was reported that TCR beta sequences correctly inferred the HLA-A and HLA-B alleles for most subjects.

A word on this clone: The antigen is not known.

The CDR3 is 16 amino acids. From germline, CDR1 is KGHSH and CDR2 LQKENI. Trimming took 2 bases from V and 10 from J; bases not matched to a gene: 8. PCR amplification relied on 60 Vbeta primers (plus 13 Jbeta primers). Using immunoSEQ multiplex PCR, the repertoire was profiled, and TCRdb retains in-frame clones only, with some absent. In the table there are approximately 220,000 clones, less than 85% of which are singletons. This clonotype originated in a man aged 18-30 years in good health and CMV-seronegative. The material sequenced was PBMCs. This chain uses TRBV18 with TRBJ1-6, with 10 bases lining up with TRBD1. CDR3 DNA sequence: TGTGCCAGCTCACCATTTCCCGGGACAGGGGAATCACCCCTCCACTTT. It codes for CASSPFPGTGESPLHF.